This TCR beta chain was sequenced for a study of blood T cell repertoires in COVID-19. The wider study: Spain, Italy and the United States supplied samples that represented acute and convalescent COVID-19. Sources were T cells, B-cell-depleted T cells, or PBMCs; the material itself was cDNA or gDNA.

Original processing notes: Estimation of nucleated cell counts relied on the amplification of reference gene primers. The method was immunoSEQ multiplex PCR; TCRdb's version includes in-frame clones alone and lacks a portion of them. The D gene and trimming were derived from the DNA, and the V and J assignments and clone size from that table. In the table there are approximately 230,000 clones, roughly 85% of which are singletons. Germline CDR1 and CDR2: SGHNT and YYREEE (reference sequence). CDR3 length equals 14 residues. Trimming shortened V by 5 bases and J by 5 bases, and 14 bases separated the two germline ends.

The source material was peripheral blood. The TCR was taken from a man aged 30-40 years who had recovered from COVID-19. The chain is built from TRBV5-4 and TRBJ2-1; a weak D match, TRBD2 (6 bases). CDR3 sequence: CASRREVGDNEQFF. In nucleotides, the CDR3 is TGTGCCAGCAGAAGGGAGGTTGGGGACAATGAGCAGTTCTTC.